The 18 T cell receptor beta chains below were found in one sample sequenced in a study of CD8 T cells in ankylosing spondylitis. TCRdb re-called the 5' RACE reads through MiXCR, storing one row per CDR3 protein. Of 270,000 or so distinct CDR3 sequences in the sample, over 15% are singletons; the top ten hold around 32%. The sequencing sample was made of blood, either unsorted or a sorted T cell fraction (not recorded which). Receptor source: a male donor with ankylosing spondylitis or in good health (not recorded which).

The rearrangement joins TRBV6-5 to TRBJ2-1; 10 bases map to TRBD1. V trimming: 4 bases; J trimming: 4 bases; junction bases outside the gene matches: 7. CDR1 and CDR2 (germline): MNHEY, SVGAGI. This CDR3 is 16 amino acids long. The CDR3 loop is CASSLPGQGIYNEQFF. The CDR3 DNA sequence: TGTGCCAGCAGTTTACCGGGACAGGGGATTTACAATGAGCAGTTCTTC.

This clonotype was detected only a few times. V gene TRBV12-3 or TRBV12-4 combines with J gene TRBJ2-2; D ambiguous. The CDR3 spans 13 residues. The V gene lost 2 bases and the J gene lost 6 bases, with 7 bases spanning the gap. As DNA, the CDR3 is TGTGCCAGCAGTTTACCGAGTCCCGGGGAGCTGTTTTTT. The encoded protein is CASSLPSPGELFF.

The sample holds a few counts of this clonotype. The CDR3 region has the DNA TGCGCCAGCAGCCAAGTACTAGCGGGAGGGCCGTCGAATGAGCAGTTCTTC. Translation gives CASSQVLAGGPSNEQFF. V and J are TRBV4-1 and TRBJ2-1, with 13 bases fitting TRBD2. In germline, CDR1 is MGHRA, CDR2 YSYEKL. With 1 base clipped from V and 7 bases from J, the junction kept 7 bases outside the gene matches. The CDR3 is 17 residues long.

The chain carries TRBV6-5 and TRBJ2-7; D might be TRBD1 or TRBD2, each matching 5 bases. Germline lookup yields CDR1 MNHEY and CDR2 SVGAGI. The length of the CDR3 is 14 residues. Trimming pared 3 bases from V and 9 bases from J, leaving 18 bases between. CDR3 protein: CASSYSGTDQGQYF. The CDR3 DNA reads TGTGCCAGCAGTTATTCCGGGACCGACCAGGGGCAGTACTTC.

V and J are TRBV12-3 or TRBV12-4 and TRBJ2-7, with a tentative D call TRBD1 (5 bases). The CDR3 totals 14 residues. V lost 5 bases and J 4 bases, leaving 15 bases between the germline ends. CDR3: CASSRQNLKYEQYF. DNA of the CDR3: TGTGCCAGCAGTCGACAGAACTTGAAATACGAGCAGTACTTC.

This clonotype was seen a few times. This rearrangement joins TRBV12-3 or TRBV12-4 to TRBJ2-4, with D possibly being TRBD1 (6 bases). The CDR3 is 15 amino acids. Between the trimmed V and J ends, which lost 1 base and 3 bases, there was a span of 10 bases. CDR3 bases: TGTGCCAGCAGTTTAGGAGGGGGAGACAAAAACATTCAGTACTTC. Residues: CASSLGGGDKNIQYF.

This chain connects TRBV4-1 to TRBJ2-7, with no clear D. Germline-derived CDR1 and CDR2 are MGHRA and YSYEKL. The length of the CDR3 is 15 residues. Trimming removed 0 bases from V and 3 bases from J, with 12 bases in between. In DNA form, the CDR3 reads TGCGCCAGCAGCCAAGATTCGGGCTCTAACTACGAGCAGTACTTC. As protein: CASSQDSGSNYEQYF.

This clonotype has only a few counts. The rearrangement joins TRBV20-1 to TRBJ2-4; 9 positions match TRBD2. Germline V gene sequence: CDR1 DFQATT, CDR2 SNEGSKA (reference sequence). V lost 3 bases and J lost 8; bases outside the gene matches: 17. The CDR3 extends over 17 amino acids. The CDR3 DNA reads TGCAGTGCTAGGGACTCGCTAGGGGCGGGAGGGCCAGACATTCAGTACTTC. Amino acids: CSARDSLGAGGPDIQYF.

There are a few counts of this clonotype. This rearrangement joins TRBV6-1 to TRBJ2-7, with a possible D match to TRBD2 (5 bases). V lost 5 bases and J 2 bases, leaving 16 bases between the germline ends. Germline lookup yields CDR1 MNHNS and CDR2 SASEGT. This CDR3 is 15 amino acids long. CDR3: CASSLGLEGTYEQYF. As DNA, the CDR3 is TGTGCCAGCAGTCTCGGACTCGAGGGAACCTACGAGCAGTACTTC.

The chain uses TRBV10-3 and TRBJ2-3; 8 positions agree with TRBD1. Germline assignment: CDR1 ENHRY and CDR2 SYGVKD. The J segment lost 5 bases and the V segment lost 8 bases, leaving 9 bases of the junction unmatched. The CDR3 runs 14 residues. The CDR3 coding sequence is TGTGCCATCCAAGAGGACAGGGAAGGAGATACGCAGTATTTT. It yields the protein CAIQEDREGDTQYF.

This clonotype was picked up many times. The rearrangement links TRBV6-5 to TRBJ2-5; 7 nucleotides agree with TRBD1. V was pared by 0 bases and J by 5 bases, with 6 bases of the junction left unmatched. The germline V gene encodes CDR1 MNHEY and CDR2 SVGAGI. The CDR3 is 15 amino acids. CDR3 protein: CASSYSRTGVETQYF. In DNA, the CDR3 is TGTGCCAGCAGTTACTCGAGAACAGGGGTGGAGACCCAGTACTTC.

This clonotype was recorded a few times. The chain combines TRBV6-1 with TRBJ1-1; D is uncertain. The CDR3 consists of 14 residues. The V and J ends lost 5 bases and 3 bases respectively, with 13 bases between them. Germline lookup yields CDR1 MNHNS and CDR2 SASEGT. This CDR3 is CASSPFSADTEAFF. The CDR3 bases are TGTGCCAGCAGTCCCTTTAGCGCGGACACTGAAGCTTTCTTT.

This clonotype was seen repeatedly, ten times or more. This chain joins TRBV20-1 and TRBJ1-3; no reliable D call. In germline, CDR1 is DFQATT, CDR2 SNEGSKA (reference sequence). CDR3 size: 11 residues. The CDR3 loop is CRVGPGNTIYF. Here the CDR3 DNA reads TGCAGAGTCGGACCTGGAAACACCATATATTTT.

This sequence joins TRBV9 and TRBJ2-1, with 7 bases identical to TRBD2. Germline V gene data show CDR1 as SGDLS and CDR2 as YYNGEE. The CDR3 contains 15 residues. V trimming: 3 bases; J trimming: 3 bases; junction bases outside the gene matches: 6. In DNA, the CDR3 is TGTGCCAGCAGCGCCTCTAGCGGAGTCTACAATGAGCAGTTCTTC. Translation: CASSASSGVYNEQFF.

This clonotype showed up just a few times. This sequence joins TRBV12-3 or TRBV12-4 and TRBJ2-1; no clear D gene. The CDR3 is 9 residues long. Trimming removed 8 bases at V and 10 bases at J, with 6 bases between. The CDR3 loop is CASGAEQFF. The DNA of the CDR3 is TGTGCCAGCGGCGCCGAGCAGTTCTTC.

In this sample, this clonotype turned up a few times. The chain couples TRBV27 to TRBJ1-1; D is possibly TRBD1 (5 bases). V dropped 5 bases and J dropped 6 bases, with 13 bases sitting between them. Germline V lookup: CDR1 MNHEY, CDR2 SMNVEV (reference sequence). The CDR3 consists of 13 residues. The CDR3 here is CASSPGSGAEAFF. CDR3 sequence (DNA): TGTGCCAGCAGTCCAGGGTCTGGGGCTGAAGCTTTCTTT.

The chain couples TRBV9 to TRBJ2-1; possibly TRBD1 or TRBD2 for D (5 bases each). The CDR3 totals 13 residues. Germline V gene data show CDR1 as SGDLS and CDR2 as YYNGEE. V was trimmed by 5 bases and J by 5 bases, leaving 11 bases between them. The CDR3 nucleotides are TGTGCCAGCAGACTGCTGGGACACAATGAGCAGTTCTTC. This sequence encodes CASRLLGHNEQFF.

The gene calls are TRBV11-1 and TRBJ2-2; weak D call: TRBD1 (6 bases). This CDR3 comprises 15 residues. V lost 1 base to trimming and J lost 1 base, with 7 bases between them. The germline V gene has CDR1 SGHAT and CDR2 FQDESV (reference sequence). This CDR3 reads CASSLVTGNTGELFF. The CDR3 nucleotides are TGTGCCAGCAGCTTAGTGACAGGGAACACCGGGGAGCTGTTTTTT.